This T cell receptor beta chain originates from a study of blood T cell repertoires in COVID-19. Here immunoSEQ multiplex PCR was the method, and the copy in TCRdb shows in-frame clones only, minus some. In the table there are about 150,000 clones, 87% of which are singletons. CDR3 length equals 15 residues. Trimming removed 6 bases from V and 0 bases from J; junction bases left unmatched: 5. Germline-derived CDR1 and CDR2 are MGHDK and SYGVNS. V gene TRBV25-1 combines with J gene TRBJ2-3, with TRBD2 matching over 8 bases. The sequencing input was peripheral blood. The sequence was collected from an older woman with active or convalescent COVID-19. Here the CDR3 DNA reads TGTGCCAGCAGGGAGCGGGGGATTAGCACAGATACGCAGTATTTT. The encoded protein is CASRERGISTDTQYF.